This passage covers 20 T cell receptor beta chains from one sample sequenced in a study of cytomegalovirus exposure and HLA in healthy donors. Amplification used 60 Vbeta primers and 13 Jbeta primers. Libraries were prepared by immunoSEQ multiplex PCR; TCRdb keeps only in-frame clonotypes and omits some of them. The repertoire consists of some 170,000 clones, with 60% to 80% occurring once and the leading ten covering about 6.4%. The sample consisted of PBMCs. The receptors derive from a man aged 40-55 years in good health and CMV-seropositive.

The rearrangement joins TRBV6-5 to TRBJ1-5; D ambiguous. Germline values: CDR1 MNHEY, CDR2 SVGAGI. The CDR3 sequence is 13 residues long. V lost 2 bases and J lost 6, with 8 bases in between. CDR3 residues: CASSYRETQPQHF. DNA for the CDR3: TGTGCCAGCAGTTACCGGGAGACTCAGCCCCAGCATTTT.

The chain carries TRBV21-1 and TRBJ2-6; the DNA was not compared with TRBD1, the D call given in the table. TRBV21-1 corresponds to a pseudogene. The CDR3 has 18 residues. This chain's CDR3 is CASSTSGTGGSGANVLTF. CDR3 nucleotides: TGTGCCAGCAGCACGTCCGGGACAGGGGGATCTGGGGCCAACGTCCTGACTTTC.

This clone has just a few counts. The gene calls are TRBV27 and TRBJ2-3, with TRBD2 identical over 7 bases. Unmatched junction bases numbered 5, after V lost 1 base and J lost 4 bases. Germline values: CDR1 MNHEY, CDR2 SMNVEV (reference sequence). The CDR3 runs to 15 residues. The CDR3 sequence: CASSLFGAGSDTQYF. The CDR3 DNA reads TGTGCCAGCAGTTTATTCGGAGCGGGATCAGATACGCAGTATTTT.

The table lists this clone with a count of one. V and J are TRBV28 and TRBJ2-5, with 7 bases lining up with TRBD1. The better agreement between TRBJ2-7 and the DNA end casts doubt on the J call. Germline V gene data show CDR1 as MDHEN and CDR2 as SYDVKM. There are 15 residues in the CDR3. The CDR3 here is CASSEAKQGSYEQYF. CDR3 nucleotides: TGTGCCAGCTCAGAGGCGAAACAGGGGTCCTACGAGCAGTACTTC.

The count of this clone is one. The chain has TRBV30 and TRBJ2-6; D is unclear. V shed 0 bases and J shed 0 bases, with 12 bases lying between them. CDR1 GTSNPN and CDR2 SVGIG come from the germline V gene (reference sequence). The CDR3 length is 17 residues. CDR3 amino acids: CAWSVIWRSSGANVLTF. As DNA, the CDR3 is TGTGCCTGGAGTGTGATCTGGCGGAGCTCTGGGGCCAACGTCCTGACTTTC.

V is TRBV4-2 and J is TRBJ2-2; 7 bases fit TRBD2. Germline CDR1 is LGHNA and CDR2 is YNFKEQ. This CDR3 is 17 amino acids long. The junction had 7 bases not matched to a gene; V was cut back by 1 base and J by 2 bases. The CDR3 loop is CASSQVGLAENTGELFF. Written as DNA, the CDR3 is TGTGCCAGCAGCCAAGTAGGGCTAGCGGAAAACACCGGGGAGCTGTTTTTT.

CDR3 DNA: TGTGCCAGCAGCCAAGTCTCCGGAGGCAAAAGGACAGATACGCAGTATTTT. As protein: CASSQVSGGKRTDTQYF. This sequence joins TRBV4-2 and TRBJ2-3, with D perhaps matching TRBD2 (5 bases). Germline CDR1 is LGHNA and CDR2 is YNFKEQ. V dropped 1 base and J dropped 3 bases, with 17 bases sitting between them. The CDR3 totals 17 residues.

The rearrangement uses TRBV28 and TRBJ2-7; TRBD1 matches 7 bases. CDR1 and CDR2 (germline): MDHEN, SYDVKM. Trimming at V came to 4 bases and at J to 2 bases, leaving 5 bases not matched to a gene. The CDR3 spans 14 residues. In DNA, the CDR3 is TGTGCCAGCAGTTCACATCAGGGGGCCTACGAGCAGTACTTC. Its protein is CASSSHQGAYEQYF.

This rearrangement joins TRBV9 to TRBJ2-7, with TRBD1 matching over 7 bases. Unmatched junction bases numbered 18, after V lost 4 bases and J lost 5 bases. This CDR3 comprises 17 residues. Germline CDR1 is SGDLS and CDR2 is YYNGEE. CDR3 sequence: CASSSRQGSGSRDEQYF. For the CDR3, the DNA is TGTGCCAGCAGCTCAAGACAGGGTTCCGGCTCAAGGGACGAGCAGTACTTC.

This chain uses TRBV10-3 with TRBJ1-1, with 7 bases that match TRBD1. CDR3 size: 12 residues. With 7 bases clipped from V and 8 bases from J, the junction kept 7 bases outside the gene matches. CDR1 is ENHRY, CDR2 SYGVKD, per germline. Written as DNA, the CDR3 is TGTGCCATCACCGGACAGGTGCCAGAAGCTTTCTTT. Amino acid sequence: CAITGQVPEAFF.

V usage is TRBV14 and J usage is TRBJ2-3; the D gene is possibly TRBD2 (5 bases). Germline CDR1 is SGHDN and CDR2 is FVKESK. V was clipped by 1 base and J by 2 bases, with 10 bases between them. There are 15 residues in the CDR3. CDR3 sequence reads: CASSQVDYNTDTQYF. In nucleotides, the CDR3 is TGTGCCAGCAGCCAAGTTGACTACAACACAGATACGCAGTATTTT.

The V call is TRBV23-1, the J call TRBJ1-1, with 11 bases matching TRBD1. TRBV23-1 is recorded as an ORF, its role being uncertain. The CDR3 has 15 amino acids. V lost 4 bases, J lost 6 bases, and 7 bases stayed unmatched. The CDR3 nucleotides read TGCGCCAGCAGTCGGACAGGGGGCGGGGGCCCTGAAGCTTTCTTT. Its translation is CASSRTGGGGPEAFF.

Points on this clone: The same CDR3 can be traced to other DNA sequences in this sample. The V and J genes are TRBV20-1 and TRBJ1-2; 10 positions match TRBD1. V lost 5 bases and J lost 6; bases outside the gene matches: 0. The germline CDR1 and CDR2 sequences are DFQATT and SNEGSKA (reference sequence). There are 11 residues in the CDR3. In DNA form, the CDR3 reads TGCAGTGCTGGGACAGGGGATGGCTACACCTTC. Residues: CSAGTGDGYTF.

CDR3 protein: CASSVSSGSYEQYF. CDR3 nucleotide sequence: TGTGCCAGCAGTGTAAGTTCGGGCTCCTACGAGCAGTACTTC. The rearrangement links TRBV2 to TRBJ2-7; D gene uncertain. The V end was cut by 4 bases, the J end by 0 bases, with 10 bases between. The CDR3 length is 14 residues. Per the germline V gene, CDR1 is SNHLY and CDR2 is FYNNEI.

This sequence joins TRBV5-1 and TRBJ2-1; TRBD2 aligns across 8 bases. Per the germline V gene, CDR1 is SGHRS and CDR2 is YFSETQ. Trimming took 6 bases from V and 9 from J; bases not matched to a gene: 11. The CDR3 contains 14 residues. The CDR3 DNA is TGCGCCAGCACTGTGAGCGCGGGAGGTGTTGAGCAGTTCTTC. Translating it yields CASTVSAGGVEQFF.

Only one count was recorded for this clone. This chain joins TRBV6-1 and TRBJ2-7; D remains unclear. Germline values: CDR1 MNHNS, CDR2 SASEGT. V was shortened by 3 bases and J by 3 bases, with 9 bases between the two germline ends. This CDR3 has 13 amino acids. The CDR3 sequence is CASSERPHYEQYF. CDR3 in DNA: TGTGCCAGCAGTGAGCGGCCACACTACGAGCAGTACTTC.

The rearrangement uses TRBV21-1 and TRBJ1-5; the table's D call, TRBD1, was not checked against the DNA. TRBV21-1 is tagged as a pseudogene. The CDR3 runs 14 residues. The CDR3 DNA sequence: TGTGCCAGCAGCACCCACAGGGGGGCTCAGCCCCAGCATTTT. This encodes CASSTHRGAQPQHF.

The chain combines TRBV6-1 with TRBJ2-5, with TRBD2 identical over 7 bases. Looked up from germline, CDR1 is MNHNS and CDR2 is SASEGT. V shed 3 bases, J shed 5 bases, and the junction held 3 bases outside the gene matches. The CDR3 is 13 amino acids. As DNA, the CDR3 is TGTGCCAGCAGTGAGCGGGAGTTGGAGACCCAGTACTTC. Its protein product is CASSERELETQYF.

In DNA, the CDR3 is TGTGCCAGCAGCTTAGGTGATGCGACAGATGAAAAACTGTTTTTT. It yields the protein CASSLGDATDEKLFF. The V call is TRBV7-9, the J call TRBJ1-4, with a weak D call TRBD1 (5 bases). The CDR3 is 15 amino acids. The germline CDR1 and CDR2 sequences are SEHNR and FQNEAQ (reference sequence). Trimming removed 1 base at V and 6 bases at J, with 12 bases between.

CDR3 bases: TGCGCCAGCAGGGGGCTACCCCAGCACACAGATACGCAGTATTTT. This codes for CASRGLPQHTDTQYF. J is TRBJ2-3 and V is TRBV5-1; D perhaps matches TRBD1 (5 bases). This CDR3 comprises 15 residues. CDR1 is SGHRS, CDR2 YFSETQ, per germline. Trimming removed 5 bases at V and 2 bases at J, with 15 bases between.